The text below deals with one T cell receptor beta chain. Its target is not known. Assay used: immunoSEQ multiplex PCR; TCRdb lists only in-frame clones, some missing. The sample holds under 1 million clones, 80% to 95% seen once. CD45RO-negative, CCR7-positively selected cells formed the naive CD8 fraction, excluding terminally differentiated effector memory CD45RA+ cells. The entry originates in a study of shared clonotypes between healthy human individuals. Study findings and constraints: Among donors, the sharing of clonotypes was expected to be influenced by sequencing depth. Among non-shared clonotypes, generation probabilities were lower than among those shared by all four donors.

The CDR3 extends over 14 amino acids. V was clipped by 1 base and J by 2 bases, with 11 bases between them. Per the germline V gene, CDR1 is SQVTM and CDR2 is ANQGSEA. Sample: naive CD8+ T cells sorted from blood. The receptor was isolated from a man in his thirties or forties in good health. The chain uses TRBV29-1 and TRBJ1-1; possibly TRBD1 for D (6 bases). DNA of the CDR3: TGCAGCGTTGAAGCGCGGGGGCTCAACACTGAAGCTTTCTTT. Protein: CSVEARGLNTEAFF.